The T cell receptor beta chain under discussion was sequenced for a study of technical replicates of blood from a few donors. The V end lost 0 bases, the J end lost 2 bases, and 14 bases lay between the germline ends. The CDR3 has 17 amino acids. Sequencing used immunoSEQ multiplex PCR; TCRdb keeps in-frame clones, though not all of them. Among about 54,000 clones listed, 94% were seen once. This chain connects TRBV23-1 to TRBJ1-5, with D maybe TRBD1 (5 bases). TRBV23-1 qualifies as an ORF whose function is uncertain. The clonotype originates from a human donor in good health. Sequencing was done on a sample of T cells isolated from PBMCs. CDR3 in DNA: TGCGCCAGCAGTCAATCCCGGGACTTACGAGGCAATCAGCCCCAGCATTTT. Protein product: CASSQSRDLRGNQPQHF.